These T cell receptor beta chains were read from a single sample in a study of cytomegalovirus exposure and HLA in healthy donors. This table comes from immunoSEQ multiplex PCR, and its TCRdb copy is limited to in-frame clones, with some not included. The sample has about 170,000 clones, 73% seen once. The sample consisted of PBMCs. The receptors here all came from a woman aged 18-29 years in good health and CMV-seropositive. The CDR3 runs from the conserved cysteine through the conserved F or W. A D gene is named only where the DNA matches it firmly. Only some rows state a clone size, as once, few, many or a class for expanded clones.

J,D,size,V,DNA,CDR3
TRBJ1-1,NA,NA,TRBV20-1,TGCAGTGCTAGAAGGCAGGGGCAAGCTTTCTTT,CSARRQGQAFF
TRBJ1-5,NA,NA,TRBV6-5,TGTGCCACCCGGCGGACAGTATTTGGCAATCAGCCCCAGCATTTT,CATRRTVFGNQPQHF
TRBJ1-2,NA,once,TRBV27,TGTGCCAGCAGTTTGGGTGGAGAGGCCCCTAACTATGGCTACACCTTC,CASSLGGEAPNYGYTF
TRBJ1-5,TRBD1,NA,TRBV6-5,TGTGCCAGCAGTCGCGACAGGGATAGCAATCAGCCCCAGCATTTT,CASSRDRDSNQPQHF
TRBJ2-2,TRBD1,NA,TRBV7-9,TGTGCCAGCAGTCAAGCAGGGGGAACCGGGGAGCTGTTTTTT,CASSQAGGTGELFF
TRBJ1-2,NA,NA,TRBV14,TGTGCCAGCAGCCAAGCCGTCAGGGGCGGCTACACCTTC,CASSQAVRGGYTF
TRBJ2-1,TRBD2,NA,TRBV7-9,TGTGCCAGCAGCTTAGGCCGGGGGGGACTAGCGCACTACAATGAGCAGTTCTTC,CASSLGRGGLAHYNEQFF
TRBJ1-3,NA,NA,TRBV9,TGTGCCAGCAGCCCCCCGCCGCCCAGCTCTGGAAACACCATATATTTT,CASSPPPPSSGNTIYF
TRBJ1-2,TRBD1,NA,TRBV6-6,TGTGCCAGCAGCAGGGACAGAGTCGATGGCTACACCTTC,CASSRDRVDGYTF
TRBJ2-7,TRBD1,NA,TRBV19,TGTGCCAGTAGTCGCGAGACAGGGGGCGTCACCTACGAGCAGTACTTC,CASSRETGGVTYEQYF
TRBJ2-3,NA,NA,TRBV15,TGTGCCACCAGCAGAGATTATACAGATACGCAGTATTTT,CATSRDYTDTQYF
TRBJ1-1,NA,few,TRBV5-1,TGCGCCAGCAGCTTCGGGGGGGAGATGAACACTGAAGCTTTCTTT,CASSFGGEMNTEAFF
TRBJ2-5,TRBD1,NA,TRBV9,TGTGCCAGCAGCGCTTGGGACAGGGGGACGACCCAGTACTTC,CASSAWDRGTTQYF
TRBJ2-7,NA,NA,TRBV9,TGTGCCAGCAGCTCCAGGATAGTTGGGGAGCAGTACTTC,CASSSRIVGEQYF
TRBJ1-1,NA,NA,TRBV5-1,TGCGCCAGCAGCTTATTTCAGGAACTGAAGAACACTGAAGCTTTCTTT,CASSLFQELKNTEAFF
TRBJ2-1,NA,once,TRBV7-6,TGTGCCAGCAGCTCTGAGGAGGACGGTTACAATGAGCAGTTCTTC,CASSSEEDGYNEQFF
TRBJ2-7,NA,few,TRBV5-6,TGTGCCAGCAGCGGGCCGGACTCCCACTCGAGCTCCTACGAGCAGTACTTC,CASSGPDSHSSSYEQYF
TRBJ2-2,TRBD1,NA,TRBV7-9,TGTGCCAGCAGCCCCAAGACAGGGGGGCGCCGGGAGCTGTTTTTT,CASSPKTGGRRELFF
TRBJ2-7,TRBD2,NA,TRBV11-2,TGTGCCAGCAGCGTTTGGGCCGGGGGGACGAATGAGCAGTACTTC,CASSVWAGGTNEQYF
TRBJ2-7,TRBD1,NA,TRBV7-8,TGTGCCAGCAGCTTGGACGACAGGGCGACCTACGAGCAGTACTTC,CASSLDDRATYEQYF
TRBJ1-1,TRBD1,NA,TRBV2,TGTGGGGACAGTCAGAGAGAAGTCGCTGAAGCTTTCTTT,CGDSQREVAEAFF
TRBJ2-3,NA,NA,TRBV19,TGTGCCAGTAGTGCTATGGCCCTAGGCACAGATACGCAGTATTTT,CASSAMALGTDTQYF
TRBJ2-7,TRBD1,NA,TRBV7-9,TGTTCCAGCAGCTTAGCGCGGGGACAGGAAACCTCTAAAGGAGAGCAGTACTTC,CSSSLARGQETSKGEQYF
TRBJ2-1,NA,NA,TRBV11-1,TGTGCCAGCAGCTTGAGGAATGAGCAGTTCTTC,CASSLRNEQFF
TRBJ1-6,NA,NA,TRBV7-6,TGTGCCAGCAGCTTCGAGACAGGAGCCTATAATTCACCCCTCCACTTT,CASSFETGAYNSPLHF
TRBJ1-6,TRBD1,NA,TRBV14,TGTGCCAGCAGCCTCAGGGGGTATAATTCACCCCTCCACTTT,CASSLRGYNSPLHF
TRBJ1-2,TRBD1,once,TRBV5-1,TGCGCCAGCAGCCGGGACAGGTCCGAGAGCGGCTATGGCTACACCTTC,CASSRDRSESGYGYTF
TRBJ2-7,TRBD1,once,TRBV4-2,TGTGCCAGCTCACCCACAGGGGGGTCCTCCTACGAGCAGTACTTC,CASSPTGGSSYEQYF
TRBJ2-3,TRBD1,NA,TRBV6-6,TGTGCCAGCAGCCAAAGGACAGGGGAACATACGCAGTATTTT,CASSQRTGEHTQYF
TRBJ2-7,NA,NA,TRBV12-5,TGTGCTAGTGGCCCGGCAACCCCGGGGAACGAGCAGTACTTC,CASGPATPGNEQYF
TRBJ2-7,NA,NA,TRBV7-2,TGTGCCAGCAGCTTCAGCAGGGCGCCCTACGAGCAGTACTTC,CASSFSRAPYEQYF
TRBJ1-2,TRBD1,few,TRBV5-4,TGTGCCAGCAGCCCCCCGGGACAGGGGGCCGGCTACACCTTC,CASSPPGQGAGYTF
TRBJ2-1,NA,NA,TRBV6-5,TGTGCCAGCAGTCGGGGGACGTGTGAGCAGTTCTTC,CASSRGTCEQFF
TRBJ1-3,NA,NA,TRBV19,TGTGCCAGTATCCCTGGGTCAGGGTCCGGAAACACCATATATTTT,CASIPGSGSGNTIYF
TRBJ2-5,NA,NA,TRBV11-2,TGTGCCAGCAGAGCAGGGGAAGAGACCCAGTACTTC,CASRAGEETQYF
TRBJ1-3,TRBD1,NA,TRBV7-2,TGTGCCAGCAGTTCACAGGGGACTGGAAACACCATATATTTT,CASSSQGTGNTIYF
TRBJ2-3,TRBD2,NA,TRBV4-2,TGTGCCAGCGGGGACTACCCCAACACAGATACGCAGTATTTT,CASGDYPNTDTQYF
TRBJ2-5,NA,once,TRBV10-1,TGCGCCAGCAGTGAGGGGCAGGGCTGTCAAGAGACCCAGTACTTC,CASSEGQGCQETQYF
TRBJ2-3,TRBD2,NA,TRBV27,TGTGCCAACAGTTTAAGACTAGCGGCAGATACGCAGTATTTT,CANSLRLAADTQYF
TRBJ2-7,NA,NA,TRBV6-5,TGTGCCAGCAGTTACTGGGCTAGCGAGGAGTACGAGCAGTACTTC,CASSYWASEEYEQYF
TRBJ2-7,NA,few,TRBV2,TGTGCCAGCATCCCTGGAGGGACAGACCGGTCCGACGAGCAGTACTTC,CASIPGGTDRSDEQYF
TRBJ1-1,TRBD1,NA,TRBV5-1,TGCGCCAGCAGCCCGGACAGGGGTACGAACACTGAAGCTTTCTTT,CASSPDRGTNTEAFF
TRBJ2-2,NA,few,TRBV2,TGTGCCAGCAGTATGACTAGTAACACCGGGGAGCTGTTTTTT,CASSMTSNTGELFF
TRBJ2-5,TRBD2,NA,TRBV7-8,TGTGCCAGCAGCTTAAATAAGGCGGGGGGCCGGGTGACCCAGTACTTC,CASSLNKAGGRVTQYF
TRBJ2-7,TRBD1,NA,TRBV30,TGTGCCAGCCAATTGGGACAGCGGATCTACGAGCAGTACTTC,CASQLGQRIYEQYF
TRBJ2-3,TRBD2,NA,TRBV9,TGTGCCAGCAGCGTAGGGGAGGGTCGTAGAACAGATACGCAGTATTTT,CASSVGEGRRTDTQYF
TRBJ2-5,NA,NA,TRBV4-2,TGTGCCAGCAGCCGACTAGAGGGGGCGCAAGAGACCCAGTACTTC,CASSRLEGAQETQYF
TRBJ1-1,NA,NA,TRBV6-1,TGTGCCAGCAGGAGGGGGGGGGAAGAAACTGAAGCTTTCTTT,CASRRGGEETEAFF
TRBJ1-3,TRBD1,few,TRBV5-4,TGTGCCAGCAGTTCGGGACAGTACTCTGGAAACACCATATATTTT,CASSSGQYSGNTIYF
TRBJ2-7,TRBD1,NA,TRBV5-1,TGCGCCAGCAGCTTGGCCGGACAGGGTAGCTACGAGCAGTACTTC,CASSLAGQGSYEQYF
TRBJ2-7,NA,NA,TRBV5-5,TGTGCCAGCAGCTCAAATCAGGGCCCCTCCTACGAGCAGTACTTC,CASSSNQGPSYEQYF
TRBJ2-1,TRBD2,NA,TRBV4-2,TGTGCCAGCAGCCAAGTATCGGCGGGGGATGCCTACAATGAGCAGTTCTTC,CASSQVSAGDAYNEQFF
TRBJ1-5,TRBD1,few,TRBV5-6,TGTGCCAGCAGCGTCCCGGGACAGGGAAGGAAGCCCCAGCATTTT,CASSVPGQGRKPQHF
TRBJ1-1,NA,once,TRBV7-3,TGTGCCAGCAGCCCTCAGGGTTCCAACACTGAAGCTTTCTTT,CASSPQGSNTEAFF